This T cell receptor beta chain appears in the sequencing data of a study of blood T cell repertoires in COVID-19. Germline CDR1 reads KGHSH; CDR2 reads LQKENI. Between the trimmed V and J ends, which lost 3 bases and 2 bases, there was a span of 12 bases. CDR3 length: 15 amino acids. Clones were sequenced by immunoSEQ multiplex PCR, and TCRdb holds only the in-frame ones, with some missing. The sample lists about 200,000 clones; 80% to 90% were seen once. V usage is TRBV18 and J usage is TRBJ2-3; TRBD1 is a possible D gene (5 bases). The receptor's source is a woman of 80 years or more with acute or convalescent COVID-19. The sample consisted of peripheral blood. Here the CDR3 reads CASSPTYGHTDTQYF. CDR3 DNA sequence: TGTGCCAGCTCACCGACCTACGGACACACAGATACGCAGTATTTT.